The 26 T cell receptor beta chains presented below share a single source sample, sequenced in a study of T cell responses to AZD1222 COVID-19 vaccine. Sequenced by immunoSEQ multiplex PCR; TCRdb stores in-frame clones only, minus some. Found here are around 180,000 clones, 87% of them singletons; the top ten hold 2.6%. The material sequenced was peripheral blood, taken on day 0 of AZD1222 vaccination. These receptors were obtained from an adult in good health.

In DNA form, the CDR3 reads TGTGCCTGGAGTCAATTTGAGGGGGATTCACCCCTCCACTTT. It specifies CAWSQFEGDSPLHF. V usage is TRBV30 and J usage is TRBJ1-6; maybe TRBD1 (6 bases). CDR1 and CDR2 (germline): GTSNPN, SVGIG (reference sequence). This CDR3 contains 14 residues. Deletions cut 2 bases from V and 8 bases from J, with 13 bases between.

The gene calls are TRBV6-6 and TRBJ1-1, with D possibly being TRBD1 (5 bases). V shed 8 bases and J shed 6 bases, with 10 bases lying between them. The CDR3 covers 11 residues. From germline, CDR1 is MNHNY and CDR2 SVGAGI (reference sequence). The CDR3 DNA is TGTGCCAGCCACACAGGTCCTGAAGCTTTCTTT. This sequence encodes CASHTGPEAFF.

The chain joins TRBV10-3 to TRBJ2-5; TRBD2 agrees at 10 bases. CDR1 is ENHRY and CDR2 is SYGVKD in the germline V gene. Trimming took 0 bases from V and 4 from J; bases not matched to a gene: 5. The CDR3 runs to 16 residues. This CDR3 reads CAISESSGRQGETQYF. In nucleotides, the CDR3 is TGTGCCATCAGTGAGTCTAGCGGGAGGCAGGGAGAGACCCAGTACTTC.

The sample holds one count of this clone. J is TRBJ1-1 and V is TRBV4-1, with D possibly TRBD1 on 5 matching bases. The CDR3 sequence is 16 residues long. Per the germline V gene, CDR1 is MGHRA and CDR2 is YSYEKL. Trimming removed 0 bases at V and 5 bases at J, with 16 bases between. In nucleotides, the CDR3 is TGCGCCAGCAGCCAAGATACGGGACGATGGGAAACTGAAGCTTTCTTT. This sequence encodes CASSQDTGRWETEAFF.

This chain uses TRBV5-8 with TRBJ2-7; D is perhaps TRBD2 (5 bases). This CDR3 region has 17 residues. The V end was cut by 0 bases, the J end by 5 bases, with 21 bases between. CDR1 and CDR2 from the germline V gene are SGHTS and YDEGEE. Written as DNA, the CDR3 is TGTGCCAGCAGCTTGGGAGGGAGACTTCTGATCTTGGACGAGCAGTACTTC. Encoded protein: CASSLGGRLLILDEQYF.

J is TRBJ1-6 and V is TRBV27, with 10 nucleotides matching TRBD1. Germline V CDR1 and CDR2: MNHEY, SMNVEV (reference sequence). The CDR3 contains 16 residues. Trimming removed 5 bases from V and 3 bases from J; junction bases left unmatched: 4. The chain's CDR3 is CASSPRDRGYNSPLHF. DNA of the CDR3: TGTGCCAGCAGTCCACGGGACAGGGGCTATAATTCACCCCTCCACTTT.

This clone has just a few counts. V usage is TRBV18 and J usage is TRBJ2-7; 14 bases agree with TRBD2. Germline CDR1 is KGHSH and CDR2 is LQKENI. V shed 0 bases and J 2 bases; nucleotides not matched to a gene: 9. CDR3 length: 19 residues. The CDR3 here is CASSPPRTSGRPTTYEQYF. The CDR3 DNA reads as TGTGCCAGCTCACCACCGAGGACTAGCGGGAGGCCAACTACCTACGAGCAGTACTTC. Full variable domain (missing parts from reference TRBV18 and TRBJ2-7): NAGVMQNPRHLVRRRGQEARLRCSPMKGHSHVYWYRQLPEEGLKFMVYLQKENIIDESGMPKERFSAEFPKEGPSILRIQQVVRGDSAAYFCASSPPRTSGRPTTYEQYFGPGTRLTVT.

This chain connects TRBV7-8 to TRBJ1-2; the D gene is possibly TRBD1 (6 bases). V was clipped by 5 bases and J by 8 bases, with 12 bases between them. Germline values: CDR1 SGHVS, CDR2 FQNEAQ. This CDR3 contains 12 residues. CDR3 DNA: TGTGCCAGCAGCCCGGGGGCGCGGGGCTACACCTTC. Translation gives CASSPGARGYTF.

V and J are TRBV9 and TRBJ1-3, with a weak D call TRBD1 (6 bases). V gave up 3 bases and J gave up 0 bases, with 10 bases separating them. This CDR3 comprises 15 residues. Germline values: CDR1 SGDLS, CDR2 YYNGEE. The DNA for the CDR3 is TGTGCCAGCAGCGCCCTGACAGGCTCTGGAAACACCATATATTTT. Its translation: CASSALTGSGNTIYF.

The chain joins TRBV7-4 to TRBJ1-5; D possibly corresponds to TRBD1 (6 bases). Germline V gene data show CDR1 as SGHVT and CDR2 as SQSDAQ. This CDR3 has 15 amino acids. The V end was cut by 8 bases, the J end by 3 bases, with 17 bases between. The CDR3 loop is CASLSGDTTNQPQHF. The CDR3, as DNA: TGTGCCAGCCTGTCTGGGGACACAACCAATCAGCCCCAGCATTTT.

The V and J genes are TRBV18 and TRBJ2-5; perhaps D is TRBD1 or TRBD2 (5 bases each). Germline V CDR1 and CDR2: KGHSH, LQKENI. Trimming left V 1 base short and J 4 bases short, with 7 bases between. The CDR3 length is 13 residues. The CDR3 here is CASSPRGTETQYF. CDR3 sequence (DNA): TGTGCCAGCTCACCACGAGGGACAGAGACCCAGTACTTC. Full variable domain (outside the CDR3, taken from reference TRBV18 and TRBJ2-5): NAGVMQNPRHLVRRRGQEARLRCSPMKGHSHVYWYRQLPEEGLKFMVYLQKENIIDESGMPKERFSAEFPKEGPSILRIQQVVRGDSAAYFCASSPRGTETQYFGPGTRLLVL.

This clone has a single count. This chain links TRBV30 with TRBJ2-3; 7 positions match TRBD2. Germline V gives CDR1 GTSNPN, CDR2 SVGIG (reference sequence). This CDR3 is built from 15 residues. The J segment lost 1 base and the V segment lost 1 base, leaving 5 bases of the junction unmatched. The DNA for the CDR3 is TGTGCCTGGAGTGCCGGGAGGAGCGGCACAGATACGCAGTATTTT. Encoded protein: CAWSAGRSGTDTQYF.

This rearrangement joins TRBV18 to TRBJ2-6; 10 positions agree with TRBD1. After removal of 0 bases from V and 0 bases from J, the junction contained 5 bases not matched to a gene. CDR1 is KGHSH and CDR2 is LQKENI in the germline V gene. This CDR3 has 19 amino acids. This CDR3 is CASSPPRQGATSGANVLTF. The CDR3 DNA is TGTGCCAGCTCACCACCGAGACAGGGGGCGACCTCTGGGGCCAACGTCCTGACTTTC. The whole variable domain, filled in from reference TRBV18 and TRBJ2-6, reads NAGVMQNPRHLVRRRGQEARLRCSPMKGHSHVYWYRQLPEEGLKFMVYLQKENIIDESGMPKERFSAEFPKEGPSILRIQQVVRGDSAAYFCASSPPRQGATSGANVLTFGAGSRLTVL.

The rearrangement links TRBV11-2 to TRBJ2-7, with unresolved D. Trimming left V 4 bases short and J 2 bases short, with 12 bases between. The germline V gene encodes CDR1 SGHAT and CDR2 FQNNGV. The CDR3 totals 14 residues. The CDR3 spells CASSSDGITYEQYF. The CDR3 nucleotides read TGTGCCAGCAGCTCGGACGGAATAACCTACGAGCAGTACTTC.

The gene calls are TRBV10-1 and TRBJ1-5, with a tentative D call TRBD1 (5 bases). V was trimmed by 0 bases and J by 12 bases, leaving 12 bases between them. CDR1 is WNHNN and CDR2 is SYGVQD in the germline V gene (reference sequence). This CDR3 is built from 13 residues. The DNA for the CDR3 is TGCGCCAGCAGTGAGTCCGACGACAGAGACCAGCATTTT. As protein: CASSESDDRDQHF.

V usage is TRBV6-5 and J usage is TRBJ2-7, with TRBD1 identical over 7 bases. The CDR3 covers 14 residues. The germline gives CDR1 MNHEY, CDR2 SVGAGI. The junction had 7 bases not matched to a gene; V was cut back by 7 bases and J by 1 base. The CDR3 loop is CASKGQQISYEQYF. The CDR3 DNA reads TGTGCCAGCAAGGGACAGCAAATATCCTACGAGCAGTACTTC.

The CDR3 is CASSFRALFF. CDR3 sequence (DNA): TGTGCCAGCAGCTTCCGGGCGCTGTTTTTT. The gene calls are TRBV7-9 and TRBJ2-2; D gene uncertain. This CDR3 comprises 10 residues. V was cut by 3 bases and J by 13 bases, with 6 bases left in between. Germline-derived CDR1 and CDR2 are SEHNR and FQNEAQ (reference sequence). The whole variable domain, remainder taken from reference TRBV7-9 and TRBJ2-2, is DTGVSQNPRHKITKRGQNVTFRCDPISEHNRLYWYRQTLGQGPEFLTYFQNEAQLEKSRLLSDRFSAERPKGSFSTLEIQRTEQGDSAMYLCASSFRALFFGEGSRLTVL.

The V and J genes are TRBV5-1 and TRBJ1-1; 7 bases align to TRBD1. V dropped 4 bases and J dropped 0; count of bases not matched to a gene: 6. This CDR3 region has 15 residues. CDR1 is SGHRS, CDR2 YFSETQ, per germline. The CDR3 is CASSAETGMNTEAFF. Here the CDR3 DNA reads TGCGCCAGCAGCGCCGAGACAGGGATGAACACTGAAGCTTTCTTT. The variable domain in full, completed from reference TRBV5-1 and TRBJ1-1, reads KAGVTQTPRYLIKTRGQQVTLSCSPISGHRSVSWYQQTPGQGLQFLFEYFSETQRNKGNFPGRFSGRQFSNSRSEMNVSTLELGDSALYLCASSAETGMNTEAFFGQGTRLTVV.

V gene TRBV18 combines with J gene TRBJ1-4, with D unclear. The germline V gene encodes CDR1 KGHSH and CDR2 LQKENI. The CDR3 is made up of 13 amino acids. V was clipped by 8 bases and J by 0 bases, with 7 bases between them. The CDR3 spells CASQRSTNEKLFF. DNA of the CDR3: TGTGCCAGCCAACGGTCAACTAATGAAAAACTGTTTTTT.

The chain recombines TRBV12-5 with TRBJ1-5; D is unclear. The CDR3 spans 12 residues. In germline, CDR1 is LGHNT, CDR2 FRNRAP. Trimming removed 1 base at V and 8 bases at J, with 6 bases between. In DNA form, the CDR3 reads TGTGCTAGTGGTTTGGACCCGAAGCCCCAGCATTTT. This sequence encodes CASGLDPKPQHF.

CDR3 residues: CASSPQKRESFSGNTIYF. In DNA form, the CDR3 reads TGTGCCAGCTCACCACAGAAAAGGGAGTCCTTCTCTGGAAACACCATATATTTT. The chain couples TRBV18 to TRBJ1-3; D unresolved. This CDR3 has 18 amino acids. Germline V gene data show CDR1 as KGHSH and CDR2 as LQKENI. Trimming pared 1 base from V and 0 bases from J, leaving 16 bases between.

The V call is TRBV7-8, the J call TRBJ2-7; a weak D match, TRBD2 (6 bases). This CDR3 is 16 amino acids long. The V gene's germline CDR1 is SGHVS and CDR2 FQNEAQ. V was pared by 7 bases and J by 2 bases, with 21 bases between. CDR3 coding DNA: TGTGCCAGCACCCCCCGAAGGGCTAGCGTTACCTACGAGCAGTACTTC. It yields the protein CASTPRRASVTYEQYF.

This clone was observed once. The V gene is TRBV6-1, the J gene TRBJ2-1; the D gene could be TRBD1 or TRBD2 (5 bases each). With 0 bases removed from V and 14 bases from J, the gap between germline ends came to 14 bases. CDR1 MNHNS and CDR2 SASEGT come from the germline V gene. The CDR3 has 13 residues. Written as DNA, the CDR3 is TGTGCCAGCAGTGAAGCCGGGGACCTCCGAAAGTTCTTC. Protein product: CASSEAGDLRKFF.

The chain employs TRBV5-1 and TRBJ2-7, with D hard to call. CDR3 length: 14 residues. V was trimmed by 0 bases and J by 4 bases, leaving 11 bases between them. Per germline, CDR1 SGHRS and CDR2 YFSETQ. In DNA, the CDR3 is TGCGCCAGCAGCTTGGGGGCGGCTTTATACGAGCAGTACTTC. It yields the protein CASSLGAALYEQYF.

This clone was observed a few times. The chain uses TRBV2 and TRBJ1-1; D gene unclear. This CDR3 region has 11 residues. The V and J ends lost 3 bases and 11 bases respectively, with 10 bases between them. Germline V gene lookup returns CDR1 SNHLY and CDR2 FYNNEI. In DNA, the CDR3 is TGTGCCAGCAGTGAGTTGTTTGGCGCTTTCTTT. Its translation is CASSELFGAFF.

The chain combines TRBV6-5 with TRBJ2-7; a weak D match, TRBD1 (5 bases). The CDR3 contains 15 residues. V was clipped by 5 bases and J by 0 bases, with 14 bases between them. Germline V gives CDR1 MNHEY, CDR2 SVGAGI. The CDR3 DNA sequence: TGTGCCAGCAGTCCCCAGGGCAGGGCCTCCTACGAGCAGTACTTC. Its translation: CASSPQGRASYEQYF.